Below, one T cell receptor beta chain is given with its context. Germline assignment: CDR1 SGHTA and CDR2 FQGNSA. CDR3 length: 16 amino acids. Trimming cost V 6 bases and J 3 bases, with 21 bases left between them. The sample originates from a study of Graves' ophthalmopathy and Graves' hyperthyroidism. The study amplified TCR beta CDR3 regions using RNA transcripts. An opening RT-PCR round employed HTBI primers and preceded a second-round multiplex PCR. MiXCR, run by TCRdb on the multiplex PCR reads, gives a single entry per CDR3 protein. This repertoire shows almost 750,000 distinct CDR3 sequences, 35% to 50% found once; its top ten account for 35% to 55%.

Sequencing was performed on peripheral blood. This TCR came from an adult man with Graves' ophthalmopathy. The chain couples TRBV7-2 to TRBJ2-7; possibly TRBD1 or TRBD2 for D (5 bases each). The CDR3 DNA follows: TGTGCCAGCAGGCACCCCGTGACGAGGGGATACTACGAGCAGTACTTC. Translated, it gives CASRHPVTRGYYEQYF.